The 23 T cell receptor beta chains in this list originate from one sample, sequenced in a study of T cells in Graves' hyperthyroidism and ophthalmopathy. Researchers took RNA transcripts and amplified the TCR beta CDR3 regions from them. When the TCR CDR3 underwent first-round RT-PCR, the HTBI primer set was used. TCRdb redid the calling of the multiplex PCR reads with MiXCR, one entry per CDR3 protein. The sample has 490,000 or so distinct CDR3 sequences; roughly 22% are singletons. The sequencing sample was made of blood. These receptors were collected from a woman in her 70s with Graves' ophthalmopathy.

Concerning this clonotype itself: A much bigger clone sits one base away, suggesting this may be a read error. V and J are TRBV6-1 and TRBJ2-7, with D tentatively TRBD2 (5 bases). The germline gives CDR1 MNHNS, CDR2 SASEGT. The CDR3 is 14 residues long. The V end lost 4 bases, the J end lost 3 bases, and 13 bases lay between the germline ends. As DNA, the CDR3 is TGTGCCAGCAGTGGGAGAGGGCTCTACTACGAGCAGTACTTC. Its translation: CASSGRGLYYEQYF.

The CDR3 reads CASSVAGETEAFF. The CDR3 DNA is TGTGCCAGCAGCGTAGCAGGGGAGACTGAAGCTTTCTTT. The rearrangement joins TRBV9 to TRBJ1-1; maybe TRBD1 (6 bases). Germline assignment: CDR1 SGDLS and CDR2 YYNGEE. V lost 0 bases to trimming and J lost 5 bases, with 8 bases between them. The CDR3 consists of 13 residues.

The V and J genes are TRBV20-1 and TRBJ2-2, with 10 bases lining up with TRBD2. Trimming removed 6 bases from V and 6 bases from J; junction bases left unmatched: 7. Per the germline V gene, CDR1 is DFQATT and CDR2 is SNEGSKA (reference sequence). CDR3 length: 14 amino acids. The CDR3 DNA sequence: TGCAGTGCCCCCCGAGCGGGAGGGGCCGGGGAGCTGTTTTTT. Translated: CSAPRAGGAGELFF.

The chain combines TRBV18 with TRBJ2-3, with 7 nucleotides matching TRBD1. The CDR3 loop spans 14 amino acids. Germline V gene data show CDR1 as KGHSH and CDR2 as LQKENI. Trimming cost V 3 bases and J 6 bases; bases outside gene matches: 6. CDR3 region: CASSPTGYWDTQYF. The CDR3 region has the DNA TGTGCCAGCTCACCGACAGGGTACTGGGATACGCAGTATTTT.

There are a few counts of this clonotype. The chain employs TRBV7-3 and TRBJ2-5; a possible D gene is TRBD2 (5 bases). The CDR3 has 15 residues. The ends were cut back, 1 base at V and 1 base at J, with 10 bases in the middle. Germline lookup yields CDR1 SGHTA and CDR2 FQGTGA. The CDR3: CASSLNAGPQETQYF. For the CDR3, the DNA is TGTGCCAGCAGCTTAAATGCGGGCCCCCAAGAGACCCAGTACTTC.

This clonotype turned up a few times. The chain has TRBV28 and TRBJ2-1, with D maybe TRBD2 (5 bases). The V gene lost 6 bases and the J gene lost 7 bases, with 22 bases spanning the gap. This CDR3 is 16 amino acids long. Germline V lookup: CDR1 MDHEN, CDR2 SYDVKM. The CDR3 here is CASRPPSMGVLNEQFF. CDR3 nucleotides: TGTGCCAGCAGGCCGCCCTCTATGGGAGTGTTAAATGAGCAGTTCTTC.

The chain is built from TRBV7-2 and TRBJ2-7; D is possibly TRBD1 (6 bases). Germline loops: CDR1 SGHTA, CDR2 FQGNSA. The CDR3 has 14 residues. V was pared by 3 bases and J by 5 bases, with 14 bases between. The chain's CDR3 is CASSFITGSHEQYF. CDR3 DNA: TGTGCCAGCAGCTTCATAACAGGGTCCCACGAGCAGTACTTC.

This clonotype has a handful of counts. The chain carries TRBV11-3 and TRBJ2-3; perhaps TRBD2 as D (6 bases). The CDR3 has 16 residues. Germline V lookup: CDR1 SGHNT, CDR2 YENEEA. V gave up 5 bases and J gave up 1 base, with 16 bases separating them. The CDR3 loop reads CASSPQGGLGTDTQYF. The CDR3 coding sequence is TGTGCCAGCAGCCCCCAGGGAGGACTGGGCACAGATACGCAGTATTTT.

This clonotype was counted only a few times. The chain combines TRBV12-3 or TRBV12-4 with TRBJ2-1, with 10 bases identical to TRBD2. CDR3 length: 16 amino acids. V shed 5 bases, J shed 8 bases, and the junction held 12 bases outside the gene matches. The CDR3 loop reads CASSPVLAGNLDEQFF. CDR3 nucleotides: TGTGCCAGCAGTCCCGTACTAGCGGGAAATTTGGATGAGCAGTTCTTC.

The chain joins TRBV30 to TRBJ1-1; D is unresolved. The CDR3 totals 14 residues. V was shortened by 2 bases and J by 0 bases, with 10 bases between the two germline ends. Germline CDR1 reads GTSNPN; CDR2 reads SVGIG (reference sequence). The CDR3 DNA is TGTGCCTGGAGTAGGTGGGGATTGAACACTGAAGCTTTCTTT. Residues: CAWSRWGLNTEAFF.

This clonotype was found a few times. V usage is TRBV27 and J usage is TRBJ1-2; 8 bases are shared with TRBD1. Trimming took 6 bases from V and 5 from J; bases not matched to a gene: 8. The CDR3 covers 14 residues. The germline V gene has CDR1 MNHEY and CDR2 SMNVEV (reference sequence). CDR3 region: CASSGAGGIYGYTF. The CDR3 nucleotides read TGTGCCAGCAGCGGGGCAGGGGGCATATATGGCTACACCTTC.

J is TRBJ2-7 and V is TRBV27, with a tentative D call TRBD2 (7 bases). V was shortened by 7 bases and J by 2 bases, with 27 bases between the two germline ends. The CDR3 extends over 18 amino acids. CDR1 and CDR2 (germline): MNHEY, SMNVEV (reference sequence). In DNA form, the CDR3 reads TGTGCCAGCAAGCTTTGGACCGGGGGGCAGGGCACCCCCTACGAGCAGTACTTC. It translates to CASKLWTGGQGTPYEQYF.

This clonotype showed up many times. This rearrangement joins TRBV27 to TRBJ2-7; 11 positions agree with TRBD2. This CDR3 contains 17 residues. Germline V gene data show CDR1 as MNHEY and CDR2 as SMNVEV (reference sequence). The ends lost 10 bases at V and 5 bases at J; junction bases unmatched: 19. This CDR3 is CATAKTSGIQRGNEQYF. CDR3 nucleotides: TGTGCCACTGCCAAGACTAGCGGGATACAACGGGGGAACGAGCAGTACTTC.

This rearrangement joins TRBV12-3 or TRBV12-4 to TRBJ2-3; the D call may be TRBD1 or TRBD2 (5 bases each). This CDR3 has 14 amino acids. V shed 3 bases and J shed 6 bases, with 13 bases lying between them. This chain's CDR3 is CASSFGTPLDTQYF. CDR3 DNA sequence: TGTGCCAGCAGTTTCGGGACCCCGTTGGATACGCAGTATTTT.

This clonotype has only a few counts. V gene TRBV12-3 or TRBV12-4 combines with J gene TRBJ2-1; no definite D call. This CDR3 is built from 18 residues. V lost 8 bases and J 0 bases, leaving 23 bases between the germline ends. CDR3 DNA sequence: TGTGCCAGCCCTTGTCATGATCACTGGAGAGGCTCCTACAATGAGCAGTTCTTC. Protein: CASPCHDHWRGSYNEQFF.

This clonotype was counted a few times. The chain employs TRBV28 and TRBJ1-4; 7 nucleotides match TRBD1. V lost 5 bases to trimming and J lost 1 base; unmatched junction nucleotides: 4. The germline CDR1 and CDR2 sequences are MDHEN and SYDVKM. The CDR3 sequence is 15 residues long. CDR3 residues: CASSDSGGTNEKLFF. The CDR3 bases are TGTGCCAGCAGTGACTCAGGGGGAACTAATGAAAAACTGTTTTTT.

This chain joins TRBV5-1 and TRBJ1-6; 9 bases line up with TRBD1. V trimming: 4 bases; J trimming: 3 bases; junction bases outside the gene matches: 2. This CDR3 contains 15 residues. The germline CDR1 and CDR2 sequences are SGHRS and YFSETQ. Written as DNA, the CDR3 is TGCGCCAGCAGCCTGACAGGGGGCTATAATTCACCCCTCCACTTT. Amino acid sequence: CASSLTGGYNSPLHF. The full variable domain, in which reference TRBV5-1 and TRBJ1-6 provide the parts outside the CDR3, is KAGVTQTPRYLIKTRGQQVTLSCSPISGHRSVSWYQQTPGQGLQFLFEYFSETQRNKGNFPGRFSGRQFSNSRSEMNVSTLELGDSALYLCASSLTGGYNSPLHFGNGTRLTVT.

The table lists this clonotype with many counts. The chain combines TRBV12-3 or TRBV12-4 with TRBJ1-5; no clear D. Between the trimmed V and J ends, which lost 0 bases and 8 bases, there was a span of 2 bases. The CDR3 contains 11 residues. The CDR3, as DNA: TGTGCCAGCAGTTTAGCCGAGCCCCAGCATTTT. The encoded protein is CASSLAEPQHF.

This clonotype was observed a few times. The genes are TRBV28 and TRBJ2-1; TRBD2 matches 12 bases. The V segment lost 5 bases and the J segment 7 bases; nucleotides outside the gene matches: 6. CDR3 length equals 15 residues. Germline V gene lookup returns CDR1 MDHEN and CDR2 SYDVKM. CDR3 protein: CASSTLTSGRNEQFF. Here the CDR3 DNA reads TGTGCCAGCAGTACCCTAACTAGCGGGAGGAATGAGCAGTTCTTC.

Only a few counts were recorded for this clonotype. The chain recombines TRBV12-5 with TRBJ2-7, with D unclear. V was pared by 2 bases and J by 2 bases, with 10 bases between. The CDR3 runs to 14 residues. Germline V gene data show CDR1 as LGHNT and CDR2 as FRNRAP. CDR3 protein: CASGLSPLTYEQYF. The CDR3 DNA sequence: TGTGCTAGTGGTTTGTCTCCTTTAACCTACGAGCAGTACTTC. The full variable domain, rest sourced from reference TRBV12-5 and TRBJ2-7, is DARVTQTPRHKVTEMGQEVTMRCQPILGHNTVFWYRQTMMQGLELLAYFRNRAPLDDSGMPKDRFSAEMPDATLATLKIQPSEPRDSAVYFCASGLSPLTYEQYFGPGTRLTVT.

Written as DNA, the CDR3 is TGTGCCAGTAGTATTCCGGCAGGGAGCTCCTACAATGAGCAGTTCTTC. Encoded protein: CASSIPAGSSYNEQFF. This sequence joins TRBV19 and TRBJ2-1; possibly TRBD1 or TRBD2 for D (5 bases each). The germline V gene has CDR1 LNHDA and CDR2 SQIVND (reference sequence). Trimming removed 3 bases from V and 0 bases from J, with 12 bases in between. CDR3 length: 16 amino acids.

This clonotype was detected ten times or more. The V call is TRBV12-3 or TRBV12-4, the J call TRBJ2-4, with 7 bases that match TRBD2. This CDR3 has 16 residues. V lost 2 bases, J lost 5 bases, and 9 bases stayed unmatched. CDR3: CASSLFGSGKENIQYF. The CDR3 DNA follows: TGTGCCAGCAGTTTATTTGGAAGCGGGAAGGAAAACATTCAGTACTTC.

At least ten counts were recorded for this clonotype. The J gene is TRBJ2-7, the V gene TRBV20-1, with 16 bases lining up with TRBD2. With V trimmed by 6 bases and J by 4 bases, 9 bases remained unmatched. Germline CDR1 reads DFQATT; CDR2 reads SNEGSKA (reference sequence). This CDR3 region has 16 residues. CDR3: CSASGTSGRAVYEQYF. CDR3 in DNA: TGCAGTGCGTCCGGGACTAGCGGGAGGGCCGTTTACGAGCAGTACTTC.